The 31 T cell receptor beta chains below come from one sample, sequenced in a study of blood T cell repertoires in COVID-19. Profiling relied on immunoSEQ multiplex PCR, and the TCRdb table lists in-frame clones only, not all of them. The sample contains about 220,000 clones, roughly 80% of which appear only once. What was sequenced was PBMCs or T cells enriched from blood (not recorded which). These receptors came from a woman in her thirties or forties with acute COVID-19.

The count of this clone is one. This chain uses TRBV7-2 with TRBJ1-4; no firm D call. CDR1 is SGHTA and CDR2 is FQGNSA in the germline V gene. V lost 3 bases to trimming and J lost 1 base, with 6 bases between them. The CDR3 runs 14 residues. CDR3 in DNA: TGTGCCAGCAGCTTTCCAGGAACTAATGAAAAACTGTTTTTT. As protein: CASSFPGTNEKLFF.

This chain links TRBV18 with TRBJ2-3; 16 bases agree with TRBD2. The CDR3 totals 18 residues. In germline, CDR1 is KGHSH, CDR2 LQKENI. V gave up 3 bases and J gave up 4 bases; unmatched junction bases: 7. CDR3 in amino acids: CASSPPGLAGGPSDTQYF. The CDR3, as DNA: TGTGCCAGCTCACCTCCGGGACTAGCGGGGGGGCCGTCAGATACGCAGTATTTT. Combining the CDR3 with reference TRBV18 and TRBJ2-3 gives the whole variable domain NAGVMQNPRHLVRRRGQEARLRCSPMKGHSHVYWYRQLPEEGLKFMVYLQKENIIDESGMPKERFSAEFPKEGPSILRIQQVVRGDSAAYFCASSPPGLAGGPSDTQYFGPGTRLTVL.

The CDR3 DNA follows: TGTGCCAGCAGCGTACCACGTGGCGGGGGGGCCACAGATACGCAGTATTTT. It encodes CASSVPRGGGATDTQYF. The chain couples TRBV9 to TRBJ2-3, with TRBD2 matching over 9 bases. This CDR3 spans 17 amino acids. CDR1 is SGDLS, CDR2 YYNGEE, per germline. Trimming cost V 1 base and J 2 bases; bases outside gene matches: 8.

This clone appeared a single time. V and J are TRBV5-1 and TRBJ1-6; no clear D gene. The CDR3 is made up of 12 amino acids. The ends were cut back, 2 bases at V and 7 bases at J, with 4 bases in the middle. Germline V gene data show CDR1 as SGHRS and CDR2 as YFSETQ. The CDR3 bases are TGCGCCAGCAGCTTTGAGAATTCACCCCTCCACTTT. It translates to CASSFENSPLHF.

This sequence joins TRBV7-2 and TRBJ2-7, with D hard to call. This CDR3 has 14 residues. Germline V gene lookup returns CDR1 SGHTA and CDR2 FQGNSA. V was cut by 2 bases and J by 2 bases, with 10 bases left in between. CDR3 amino acids: CASSLRLEPYEQYF. CDR3 DNA: TGTGCCAGCAGCTTACGTCTCGAGCCCTACGAGCAGTACTTC.

This clone was found once. This chain joins TRBV30 and TRBJ2-3; TRBD2 agrees at 7 bases. Trimming took 4 bases from V and 5 from J; bases not matched to a gene: 9. Germline-derived CDR1 and CDR2 are GTSNPN and SVGIG (reference sequence). The CDR3 runs to 14 residues. CDR3 region: CAWNTAGRGDTQYF. The CDR3 DNA reads as TGTGCCTGGAATACAGCGGGGCGGGGAGATACGCAGTATTTT.

The gene calls are TRBV11-2 and TRBJ1-2; 9 bases map to TRBD1. The CDR3 has 15 residues. V was clipped by 5 bases and J by 2 bases; unmatched bases: 6. Germline lookup yields CDR1 SGHAT and CDR2 FQNNGV. The CDR3: CASSPQGAVNYGYTF. Here the CDR3 DNA reads TGTGCCAGCAGCCCACAGGGGGCCGTGAACTATGGCTACACCTTC. The variable domain in full, completed from reference TRBV11-2 and TRBJ1-2, reads EAGVAQSPRYKIIEKRQSVAFWCNPISGHATLYWYQQILGQGPKLLIQFQNNGVVDDSQLPKDRFSAERLKGVDSTLKIQPAKLEDSAVYLCASSPQGAVNYGYTFGSGTRLTVV.

V and J are TRBV5-6 and TRBJ1-1; TRBD1 matches at 8 bases. The CDR3 spans 13 residues. Germline V gene lookup returns CDR1 SGHDT and CDR2 YYEEEE. Losses at the gene ends were 1 base for V and 12 bases for J; bases not matched to a gene: 8. This chain's CDR3 is CASSLPAGGITFF. The DNA of the CDR3 is TGTGCCAGCAGCTTGCCGGCAGGGGGCATAACTTTCTTT.

CDR3 bases: TGTGCCAGCAGCCCTCCGGGACTAGCGGCATCCTACGAGCAGTACTTC. This translates into CASSPPGLAASYEQYF. The chain has TRBV5-4 and TRBJ2-7; TRBD2 matches at 11 bases. Per germline, CDR1 SGHNT and CDR2 YYREEE (reference sequence). Germline trimming cut 4 bases from V and 1 base from J; bases unmatched to any gene: 7. The CDR3 has 16 residues.

This clone was recorded once. J is TRBJ2-1 and V is TRBV28, with 11 positions matching TRBD2. The trim removed 2 bases at V and 2 bases at J, leaving 2 bases unmatched. The CDR3 contains 16 residues. CDR1 and CDR2 from the germline V gene are MDHEN and SYDVKM. CDR3 in amino acids: CASSLGGLAAYNEQFF. The CDR3 coding sequence is TGTGCCAGCAGTTTAGGGGGACTAGCGGCCTACAATGAGCAGTTCTTC. The variable domain in full, with the rest retrieved from reference TRBV28 and TRBJ2-1, is DVKVTQSSRYLVKRTGEKVFLECVQDMDHENMFWYRQDPGLGLRLIYFSYDVKMKEKGDIPEGYSVSREKKERFSLILESASTNQTSMYLCASSLGGLAAYNEQFFGPGTRLTVL.

This clone was seen just once. This chain's CDR3 is CASSSGTLAEGDTQYF. CDR3 bases: TGTGCCAGCAGCTCCGGGACACTCGCTGAGGGCGATACGCAGTATTTT. The chain employs TRBV5-5 and TRBJ2-3; TRBD1 is a possible D gene (6 bases). The germline V and J ends were trimmed by 3 bases and 6 bases, with 20 bases remaining between them. The CDR3 spans 16 residues. Germline V CDR1 and CDR2: SGHKS, YYEKEE (reference sequence).

V gene TRBV7-9 combines with J gene TRBJ1-1; D remains unclear. The germline V gene has CDR1 SEHNR and CDR2 FQNEAQ (reference sequence). Trimming pared 5 bases from V and 13 bases from J, leaving 20 bases between. CDR3 size: 13 residues. CDR3 in amino acids: CASSLTQPSVGFF. CDR3 coding DNA: TGTGCCAGCAGCCTGACCCAACCTAGCGTCGGTTTCTTT.

This clone appeared a single time. CDR3 in amino acids: CASSSTPGLASHEQFF. The CDR3 DNA sequence: TGTGCCAGCAGCTCGACACCGGGACTAGCTTCCCATGAGCAGTTCTTC. This chain uses TRBV11-2 with TRBJ2-1, with 9 nucleotides matching TRBD2. The J segment lost 8 bases and the V segment lost 4 bases, leaving 12 bases of the junction unmatched. The CDR3 loop spans 16 amino acids. CDR1 SGHAT and CDR2 FQNNGV come from the germline V gene. Full variable domain (missing parts from reference TRBV11-2 and TRBJ2-1): EAGVAQSPRYKIIEKRQSVAFWCNPISGHATLYWYQQILGQGPKLLIQFQNNGVVDDSQLPKDRFSAERLKGVDSTLKIQPAKLEDSAVYLCASSSTPGLASHEQFFGPGTRLTVL.

This chain joins TRBV2 and TRBJ2-2, with D maybe TRBD2 (5 bases). The germline V and J ends were trimmed by 8 bases and 2 bases, with 6 bases remaining between them. CDR3 length: 12 residues. Germline-derived CDR1 and CDR2 are SNHLY and FYNNEI. The CDR3 coding sequence is TGTGCCAGCCGGGGTAACACCGGGGAGCTGTTTTTT. Protein sequence: CASRGNTGELFF.

The chain links TRBV18 to TRBJ1-3, with 7 bases matching TRBD1. The CDR3 length is 16 residues. The germline V gene encodes CDR1 KGHSH and CDR2 LQKENI. V was clipped by 6 bases and J by 2 bases; unmatched bases: 10. The CDR3 sequence is CASSLRGSGTGNTIYF. CDR3 bases: TGTGCCAGCTCCCTCAGGGGGTCGGGAACTGGAAACACCATATATTTT.

V and J are TRBV29-1 and TRBJ1-2, with D unresolved. Germline V CDR1 and CDR2: SQVTM, ANQGSEA. This CDR3 comprises 11 residues. V gave up 3 bases and J gave up 7 bases, with 9 bases separating them. CDR3 loop: CSVDIPGGYTF. CDR3 sequence (DNA): TGCAGCGTTGACATTCCGGGTGGCTACACCTTC.

The sample holds a few counts of this clone. V usage is TRBV4-1 and J usage is TRBJ2-1, with TRBD1 identical over 7 bases. Per the germline V gene, CDR1 is MGHRA and CDR2 is YSYEKL. The CDR3 length is 13 residues. The V and J ends lost 4 bases and 6 bases, in that order; junction bases with no gene match: 3. The CDR3 sequence: CASSPDRFNEQFF. The CDR3 coding sequence is TGCGCCAGCAGCCCGGACAGGTTCAATGAGCAGTTCTTC.

V usage is TRBV7-3 and J usage is TRBJ2-1; TRBD1 matches 7 bases. The CDR3 is 14 residues long. V lost 5 bases and J lost 6; bases outside the gene matches: 7. CDR1 and CDR2 from the germline V gene are SGHTA and FQGTGA. The CDR3 nucleotides read TGTGCCAGCAGCACTACAGGGGTAATCAATGAGCAGTTCTTC. Protein sequence: CASSTTGVINEQFF.

The chain couples TRBV15 to TRBJ2-1, with 12 bases identical to TRBD2. Trimming removed 4 bases from V and 2 bases from J; junction bases left unmatched: 6. Germline-derived CDR1 and CDR2 are LNHNV and YYDKDF (reference sequence). The CDR3 is 17 residues long. The CDR3 region has the DNA TGTGCCACCAGCACACGGCGACTAGCGGGAGCCTACAATGAGCAGTTCTTC. It encodes CATSTRRLAGAYNEQFF.

The chain carries TRBV3-1 (or the pseudogene TRBV3-2) and TRBJ1-6; 9 nucleotides agree with TRBD1. Germline lookup yields CDR1 LGHDT and CDR2 YNNKEL (reference sequence). The CDR3 has 15 amino acids. V dropped 5 bases and J dropped 5; count of bases not matched to a gene: 4. The CDR3 DNA reads as TGTGCCAGCAGCTTCGGACAGGGGAATAATTCACCCCTCCACTTT. Translated: CASSFGQGNNSPLHF.

The genes are TRBV18 and TRBJ1-2; 8 bases map to TRBD1. Germline V gene sequence: CDR1 KGHSH, CDR2 LQKENI. Trimming cost V 3 bases and J 7 bases; bases outside gene matches: 13. The CDR3 extends over 16 amino acids. CDR3 loop: CASSPTGVNPLTGYTF. The DNA of the CDR3 is TGTGCCAGCTCACCGACAGGGGTTAACCCCCTTACTGGCTACACCTTC. The whole variable domain, filled in from reference TRBV18 and TRBJ1-2, reads NAGVMQNPRHLVRRRGQEARLRCSPMKGHSHVYWYRQLPEEGLKFMVYLQKENIIDESGMPKERFSAEFPKEGPSILRIQQVVRGDSAAYFCASSPTGVNPLTGYTFGSGTRLTVV.

The sample holds one count of this clone. Other DNA sequences in the sample encode the same CDR3. The chain carries TRBV15 and TRBJ1-1; TRBD1 aligns across 8 bases. The J segment lost 1 base and the V segment lost 4 bases, leaving 2 bases of the junction unmatched. Germline CDR1 and CDR2: LNHNV and YYDKDF (reference sequence). The CDR3 spans 14 residues. In DNA form, the CDR3 reads TGTGCCACCAGCAAAGGACAGGGGAACACTGAAGCTTTCTTT. Translated: CATSKGQGNTEAFF.

Comments on this clone: Other nucleotide sequences from this sample produce the same CDR3. The V gene is TRBV5-1, the J gene TRBJ1-2, with D hard to call. Looked up from germline, CDR1 is SGHRS and CDR2 is YFSETQ. The CDR3 contains 13 residues. V was pared by 2 bases and J by 2 bases, with 7 bases between. The CDR3: CASSLGENYGYTF. In DNA form, the CDR3 reads TGCGCCAGCAGCTTAGGAGAGAACTATGGCTACACCTTC.

This chain uses TRBV9 with TRBJ1-4, with D possibly TRBD1 on 5 matching bases. Germline assignment: CDR1 SGDLS and CDR2 YYNGEE. There are 15 residues in the CDR3. Trimming took off 0 bases at V and 8 bases at J, with 14 bases between the two ends. The CDR3 nucleotides read TGTGCCAGCAGCGTAGAGGGCAGGGCTGAAGAAAAACTGTTTTTT. It specifies CASSVEGRAEEKLFF.

The chain links TRBV5-3 to TRBJ2-4; 11 bases agree with TRBD2. TRBV5-3 is an open reading frame whose function is uncertain. The CDR3 length is 16 residues. The V segment lost 2 bases and the J segment 1 base; nucleotides outside the gene matches: 2. CDR3 DNA: TGTGCCAGAAGCTTACTAGCGGGAGTGGCCAAAAACATTCAGTACTTC. Translating it yields CARSLLAGVAKNIQYF.

A remark on this clone: Within the sample, other DNA sequences also encode this same CDR3. The rearrangement uses TRBV7-3 and TRBJ2-3; 7 nucleotides match TRBD2. CDR3 length: 14 amino acids. Germline V gene data show CDR1 as SGHTA and CDR2 as FQGTGA. With V trimmed by 2 bases and J by 1 base, 0 bases remained unmatched. CDR3 residues: CASSLAGGTDTQYF. The CDR3 DNA reads as TGTGCCAGCAGCTTAGCGGGGGGCACAGATACGCAGTATTTT.

V is TRBV5-1 and J is TRBJ2-2, with D maybe TRBD2 (7 bases). This CDR3 is built from 17 residues. V lost 3 bases and J 3 bases, leaving 18 bases between the germline ends. Germline-derived CDR1 and CDR2 are SGHRS and YFSETQ. CDR3 in amino acids: CASSWEGRGPHTGELFF. As DNA, the CDR3 is TGCGCCAGCAGCTGGGAGGGGCGGGGGCCCCACACCGGGGAGCTGTTTTTT.

This rearrangement joins TRBV28 to TRBJ1-5; TRBD1 matches 7 bases. CDR3 length: 16 residues. J was trimmed by 3 bases and V by 1 base; bases with no gene match: 6. CDR1 is MDHEN and CDR2 is SYDVKM in the germline V gene. The CDR3 region has the DNA TGTGCCAGCAGTTTATTGGACAGGTCGTACAATCAGCCCCAGCATTTT. This encodes CASSLLDRSYNQPQHF.

This clone was recorded only once. The rearrangement joins TRBV28 to TRBJ2-5; the D gene is possibly TRBD1 (5 bases). V shed 3 bases and J shed 2 bases, with 10 bases lying between them. Germline lookup yields CDR1 MDHEN and CDR2 SYDVKM. This CDR3 comprises 14 residues. In DNA form, the CDR3 reads TGTGCCAGCAGTTTCTTTGACAGACAAGAGACCCAGTACTTC. It is translated as CASSFFDRQETQYF.

The count of this clone is one. V is TRBV19 and J is TRBJ2-7; 7 bases match TRBD1. V was pared by 7 bases and J by 5 bases, with 11 bases of the junction left unmatched. The germline V gene has CDR1 LNHDA and CDR2 SQIVND (reference sequence). This CDR3 comprises 14 residues. The CDR3 coding sequence is TGTGCCAGTAAAGAGGGGGCGAAGTCGGACGAGCAGTACTTC. Protein: CASKEGAKSDEQYF.

The CDR3 DNA sequence: TGTGCCAGCAGCTACGGACTAGCGGGAGAGACCCAGTACTTC. Translated: CASSYGLAGETQYF. V is TRBV9 and J is TRBJ2-5; TRBD2 agrees at 11 bases. Trimming cost V 4 bases and J 4 bases; bases outside gene matches: 3. CDR1 and CDR2 (germline): SGDLS, YYNGEE. The CDR3 is made up of 14 amino acids.